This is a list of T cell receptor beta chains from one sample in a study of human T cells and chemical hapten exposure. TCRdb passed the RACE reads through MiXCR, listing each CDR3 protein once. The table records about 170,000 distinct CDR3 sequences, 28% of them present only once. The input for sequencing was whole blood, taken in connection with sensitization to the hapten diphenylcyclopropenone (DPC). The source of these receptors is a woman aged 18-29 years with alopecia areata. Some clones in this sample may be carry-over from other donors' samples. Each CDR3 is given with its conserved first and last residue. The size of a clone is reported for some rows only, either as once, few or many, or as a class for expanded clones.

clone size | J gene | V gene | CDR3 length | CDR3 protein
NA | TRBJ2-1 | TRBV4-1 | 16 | CASSLHVGPRQNEQFF
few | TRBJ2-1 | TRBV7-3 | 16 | CASSFKRDSSYNEQFF
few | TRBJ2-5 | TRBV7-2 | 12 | CASSPTWETQYF
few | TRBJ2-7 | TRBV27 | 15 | CASRAGLAGDEEQYF
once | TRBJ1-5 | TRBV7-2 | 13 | CASSLHHNQPQHF
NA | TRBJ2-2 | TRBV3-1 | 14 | CASSHKGTGGELFF
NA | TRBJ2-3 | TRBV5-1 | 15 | CASSPGGGPTDTQYF
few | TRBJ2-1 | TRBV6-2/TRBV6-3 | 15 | CASSLLGLAFNEQFF
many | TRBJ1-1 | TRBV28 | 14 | CASSLSGGGTEAFF
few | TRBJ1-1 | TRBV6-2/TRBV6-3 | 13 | CASRRDSYTEAFF
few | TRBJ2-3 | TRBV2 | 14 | CASSSDGVLNTQYF
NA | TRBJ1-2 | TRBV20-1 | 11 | CTPGQGPGYTF
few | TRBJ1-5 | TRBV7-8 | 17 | CASSPWPGHLSNQPQHF
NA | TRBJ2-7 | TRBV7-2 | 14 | CASSSGVGVSEQYF
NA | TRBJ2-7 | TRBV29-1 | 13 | CSILRLDSYEQYF
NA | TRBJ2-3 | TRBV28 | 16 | CASSSPRQRLTDTQYF
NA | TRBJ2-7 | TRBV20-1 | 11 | CSANQDYEQYF
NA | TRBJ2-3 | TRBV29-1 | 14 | CSAAQQGSTDTQYF
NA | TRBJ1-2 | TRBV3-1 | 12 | CASSQGVKGYTF
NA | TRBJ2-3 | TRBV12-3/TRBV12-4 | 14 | CASTLWRLTDTQYF